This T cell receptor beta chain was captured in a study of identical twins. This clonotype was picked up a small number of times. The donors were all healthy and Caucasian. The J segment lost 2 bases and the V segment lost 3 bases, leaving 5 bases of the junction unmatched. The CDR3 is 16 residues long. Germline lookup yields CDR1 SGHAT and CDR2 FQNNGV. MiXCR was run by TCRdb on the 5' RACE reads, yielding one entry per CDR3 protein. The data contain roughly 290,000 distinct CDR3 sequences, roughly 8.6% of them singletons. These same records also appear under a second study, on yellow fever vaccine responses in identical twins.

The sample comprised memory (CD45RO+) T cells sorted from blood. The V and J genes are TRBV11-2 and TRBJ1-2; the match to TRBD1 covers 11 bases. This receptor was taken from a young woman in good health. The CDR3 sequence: CASSFVGQGANYGYTF. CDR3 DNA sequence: TGTGCCAGCAGCTTCGTAGGACAGGGGGCCAACTATGGCTACACCTTC.